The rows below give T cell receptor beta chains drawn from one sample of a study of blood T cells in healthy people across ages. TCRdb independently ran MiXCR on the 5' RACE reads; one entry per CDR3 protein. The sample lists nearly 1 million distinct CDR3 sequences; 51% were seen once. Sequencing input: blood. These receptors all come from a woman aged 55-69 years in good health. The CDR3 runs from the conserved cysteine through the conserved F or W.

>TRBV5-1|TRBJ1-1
CASSFPQGEAFF
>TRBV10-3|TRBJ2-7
CAIQGRGTSYEQYF
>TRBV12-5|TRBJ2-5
CASGVGLDQETQYF
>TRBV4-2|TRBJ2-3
CASSQDPLTDTQYF
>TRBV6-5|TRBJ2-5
CASRPTRAETQYF
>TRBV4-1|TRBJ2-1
CASAAGSDYEQFF
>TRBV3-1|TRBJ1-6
CASSQDPGSGSPLHF
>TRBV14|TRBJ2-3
CASRESGSRVSSQYF
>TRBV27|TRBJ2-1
CASSYLAGPYEQFF
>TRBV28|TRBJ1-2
CASKTGYGYTF
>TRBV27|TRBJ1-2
CASRRTGDDGYTF
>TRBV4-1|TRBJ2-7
CASSQEFDPAYEQYF
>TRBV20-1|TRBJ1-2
CRALRGLGGYTF
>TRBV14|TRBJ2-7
CASSQVVTSSGGNYEQYF
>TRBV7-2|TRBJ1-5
CASSLPGFGQPQHF
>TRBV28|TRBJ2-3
CASSFISDWSNTQYF
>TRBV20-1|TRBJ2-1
CSADLLAGANDEQFF
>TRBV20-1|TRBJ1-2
CSAIPGPRVPIYTF
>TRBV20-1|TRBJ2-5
CSAQIHMLVEQYF
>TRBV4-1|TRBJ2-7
CASSQRASGVSYEQYF
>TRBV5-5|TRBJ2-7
CASSLEGVPSYEQYF
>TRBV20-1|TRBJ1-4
CSAYRDGFNEKLFF
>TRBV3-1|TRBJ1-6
CASSQEDSRRPLHF
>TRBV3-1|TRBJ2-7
CASSADRVASYEQYF
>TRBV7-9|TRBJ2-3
CASSLRVGSDTQYF
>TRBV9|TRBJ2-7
CASSAMGQAYEQYF
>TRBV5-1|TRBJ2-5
CASSVYGPGEQYF
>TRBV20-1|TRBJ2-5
CSAPAGWEETQYF
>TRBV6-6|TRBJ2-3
CASSSWTSTGWGNTQYF
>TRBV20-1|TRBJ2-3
CSARAGSGSDDTQYF
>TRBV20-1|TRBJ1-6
CSARVMKGGAESPLHF
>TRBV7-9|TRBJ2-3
CASSRGDRTDTRYF
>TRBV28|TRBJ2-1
CASSGPLAGVPRLQGEFF
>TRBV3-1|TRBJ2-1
CASSRSGRGEQFF
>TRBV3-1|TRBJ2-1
CASSQYEGALRLINEQFF
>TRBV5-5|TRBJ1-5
CASSFGSSNQPQHF
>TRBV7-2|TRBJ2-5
CASSPRGRMETQYF
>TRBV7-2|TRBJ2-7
CASSSHGGQGAFYEQYF
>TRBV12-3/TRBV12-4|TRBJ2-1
CASSSQVNLYNEQFF
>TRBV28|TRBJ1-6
CASRKPGGYSPLHF
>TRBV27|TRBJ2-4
CASSTQSVGLEQYF
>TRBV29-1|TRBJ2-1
CSVEEAGGNEQFF
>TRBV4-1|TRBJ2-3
CASSQELAGGLTDTQYF
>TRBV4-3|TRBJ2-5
CASSQDKNGGWGETQYF
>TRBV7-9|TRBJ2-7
CASSLGRAGEYEQYF
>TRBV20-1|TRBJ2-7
CSASLGTGRSYEQYF
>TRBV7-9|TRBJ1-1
CASSLYRGPNTEAFF
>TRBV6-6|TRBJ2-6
CASSTGAVAGANVLTF
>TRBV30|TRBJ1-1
CAWSLETEAFF
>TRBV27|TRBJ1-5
CASSLGQGVNSNQPQHF
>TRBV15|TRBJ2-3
CATSRDLGVSTDTQYF